The T cell receptor (delta chain) described here comes from a study of γδ T cells in repeated Plasmodium falciparum infection. Overall study context: Samples were taken at baseline, before some infections, and 21 days after each. Findings and limits, study-wide: Waves of new clonotype selection appeared after repeated controlled infections in Vdelta2-negative, largely Vdelta1+, gammadelta T cells. Vgamma9/Vdelta2+ repertoires stayed stably polyclonal over time and infection.

Vgamma9/Vdelta2+ and Vdelta2-negative gammadelta T cells were flow-sorted from PBMC for bulk sequencing. This clone occurred a few times. Its antigen is currently unknown. A read error is likely here: a far larger clone is one base away. Other nucleotide sequences from this sample produce the same CDR3. Both TRG and TRD chains were sequenced from each sorted sample. TCRdb re-identified clones in the multiplex PCR reads via CATT. This sample carries 93,000 or so delta-chain clones, more than 0.85% of them seen once, and the ten largest clones take 9% to 10%. Germline V gene data show CDR1 as GEAIGNYY and CDR2 as EKD. Trimming pared 0 bases from V and 5 bases from J, leaving 27 bases between. This CDR3 spans 19 amino acids.

V is TRDV2 and J is TRDJ1; D might be TRDD3 (5 bases). TCRdb records no J gene; here it was assigned by comparing the DNA to germline. Material: gamma-delta T cells from blood. This sequence was found in a pool of human donors (malaria-infected and uninfected, not separated). CDR3 DNA: TGTGCCTGTGACACCGTTTACGGAGCCGGGATTCACAAAGGGGATAAACTCATCTTT. Translated, it gives CACDTVYGAGIHKGDKLIF.